A single T cell receptor beta chain is shown here with its context. Its specificity is not known. CDR3 length: 16 amino acids. Unmatched junction bases numbered 14, after V lost 5 bases and J lost 8 bases. Germline CDR1 and CDR2: SGHTA and FQGTGA. Produced via immunoSEQ multiplex PCR; TCRdb's table is partial and in-frame only. The data hold 95,000 to 150,000 clones, with 85% to 95% observed a single time. These data belong to a study of OX40 agonist ivuxolimab in advanced cancers. Across the whole study: Ivuxolimab, an antibody acting as an agonist of OX40 (CD134), was used to treat patients. Of mixed ages from about 20 to 80 and averaging about 60 years, the group was roughly 85% male. Three patients responded partially, comprising one with hepatocellular carcinoma and two with cutaneous melanoma.

Study observations and caveats: The study found among the lowest clonal expansion in partial responders at 0.1-3.0 mg/kg.

The clonotype comes from an adult with an advanced solid tumor such as melanoma, head and neck, liver or kidney cancer. The chain combines TRBV7-3 with TRBJ2-1; 8 bases map to TRBD2. This sample comprised CD4+ or CD8+ T cells sorted from blood, obtained in a trial of the OX40 agonist ivuxolimab. The CDR3 DNA is TGTGCCAGCAGCCCTCTACGAAGCGGGGGTGCCGATGAGCAGTTCTTC. It is translated as CASSPLRSGGADEQFF.